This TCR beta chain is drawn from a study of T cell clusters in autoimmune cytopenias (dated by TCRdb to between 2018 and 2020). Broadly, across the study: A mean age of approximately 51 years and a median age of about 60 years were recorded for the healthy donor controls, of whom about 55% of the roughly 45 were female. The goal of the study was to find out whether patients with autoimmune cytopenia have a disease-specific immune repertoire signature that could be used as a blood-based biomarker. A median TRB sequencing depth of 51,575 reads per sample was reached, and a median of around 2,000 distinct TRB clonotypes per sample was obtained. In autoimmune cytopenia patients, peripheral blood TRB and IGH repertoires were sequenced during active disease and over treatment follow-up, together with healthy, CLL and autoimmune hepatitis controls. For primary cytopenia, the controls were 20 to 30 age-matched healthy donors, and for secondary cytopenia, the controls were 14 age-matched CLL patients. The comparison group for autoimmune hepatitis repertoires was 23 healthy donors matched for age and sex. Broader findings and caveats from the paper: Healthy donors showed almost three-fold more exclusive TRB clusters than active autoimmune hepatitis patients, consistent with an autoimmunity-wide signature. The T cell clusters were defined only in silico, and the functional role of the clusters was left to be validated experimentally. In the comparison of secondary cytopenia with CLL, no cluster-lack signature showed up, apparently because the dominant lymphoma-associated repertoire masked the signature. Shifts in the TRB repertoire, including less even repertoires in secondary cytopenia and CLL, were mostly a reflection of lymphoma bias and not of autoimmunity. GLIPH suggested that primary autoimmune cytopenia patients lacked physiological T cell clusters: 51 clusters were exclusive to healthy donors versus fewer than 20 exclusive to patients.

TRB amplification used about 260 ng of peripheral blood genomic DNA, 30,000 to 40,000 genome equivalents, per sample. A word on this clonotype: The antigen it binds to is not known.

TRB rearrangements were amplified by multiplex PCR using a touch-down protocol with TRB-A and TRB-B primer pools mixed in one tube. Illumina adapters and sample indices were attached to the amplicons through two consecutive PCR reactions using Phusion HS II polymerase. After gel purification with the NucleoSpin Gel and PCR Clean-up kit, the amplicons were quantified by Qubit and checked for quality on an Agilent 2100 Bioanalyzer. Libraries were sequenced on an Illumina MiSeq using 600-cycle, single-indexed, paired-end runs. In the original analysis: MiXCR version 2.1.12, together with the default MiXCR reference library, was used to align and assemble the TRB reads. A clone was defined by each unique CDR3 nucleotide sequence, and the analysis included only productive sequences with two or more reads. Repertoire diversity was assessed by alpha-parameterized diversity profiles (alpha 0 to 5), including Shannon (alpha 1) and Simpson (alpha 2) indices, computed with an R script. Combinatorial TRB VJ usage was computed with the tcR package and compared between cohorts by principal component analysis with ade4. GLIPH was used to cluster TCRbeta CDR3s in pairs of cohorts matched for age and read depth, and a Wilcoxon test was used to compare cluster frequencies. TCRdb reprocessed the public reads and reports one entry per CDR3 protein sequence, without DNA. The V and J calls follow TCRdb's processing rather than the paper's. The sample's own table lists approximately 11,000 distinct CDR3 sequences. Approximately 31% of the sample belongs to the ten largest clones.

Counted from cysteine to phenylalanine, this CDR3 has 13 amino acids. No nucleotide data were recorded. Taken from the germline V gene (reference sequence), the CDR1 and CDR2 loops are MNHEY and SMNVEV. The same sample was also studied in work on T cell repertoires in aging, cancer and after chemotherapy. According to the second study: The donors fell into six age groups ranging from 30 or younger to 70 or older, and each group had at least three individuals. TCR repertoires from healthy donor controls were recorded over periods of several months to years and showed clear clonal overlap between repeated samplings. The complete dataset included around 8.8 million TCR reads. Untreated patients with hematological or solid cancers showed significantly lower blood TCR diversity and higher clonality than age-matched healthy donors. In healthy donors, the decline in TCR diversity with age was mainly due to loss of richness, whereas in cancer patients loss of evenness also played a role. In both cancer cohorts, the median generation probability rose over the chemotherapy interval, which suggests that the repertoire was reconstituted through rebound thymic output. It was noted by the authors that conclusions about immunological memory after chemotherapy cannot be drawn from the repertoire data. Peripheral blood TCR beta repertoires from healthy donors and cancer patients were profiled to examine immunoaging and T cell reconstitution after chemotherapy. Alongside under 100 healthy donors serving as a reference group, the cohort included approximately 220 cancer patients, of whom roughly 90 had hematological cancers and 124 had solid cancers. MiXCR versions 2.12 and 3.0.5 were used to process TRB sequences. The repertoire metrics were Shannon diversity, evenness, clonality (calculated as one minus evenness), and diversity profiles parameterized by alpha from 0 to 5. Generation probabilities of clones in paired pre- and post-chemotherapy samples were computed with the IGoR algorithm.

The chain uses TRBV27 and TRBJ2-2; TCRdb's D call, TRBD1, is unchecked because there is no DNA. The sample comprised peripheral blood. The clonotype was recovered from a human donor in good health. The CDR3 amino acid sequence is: CASSLSIGTELFF.